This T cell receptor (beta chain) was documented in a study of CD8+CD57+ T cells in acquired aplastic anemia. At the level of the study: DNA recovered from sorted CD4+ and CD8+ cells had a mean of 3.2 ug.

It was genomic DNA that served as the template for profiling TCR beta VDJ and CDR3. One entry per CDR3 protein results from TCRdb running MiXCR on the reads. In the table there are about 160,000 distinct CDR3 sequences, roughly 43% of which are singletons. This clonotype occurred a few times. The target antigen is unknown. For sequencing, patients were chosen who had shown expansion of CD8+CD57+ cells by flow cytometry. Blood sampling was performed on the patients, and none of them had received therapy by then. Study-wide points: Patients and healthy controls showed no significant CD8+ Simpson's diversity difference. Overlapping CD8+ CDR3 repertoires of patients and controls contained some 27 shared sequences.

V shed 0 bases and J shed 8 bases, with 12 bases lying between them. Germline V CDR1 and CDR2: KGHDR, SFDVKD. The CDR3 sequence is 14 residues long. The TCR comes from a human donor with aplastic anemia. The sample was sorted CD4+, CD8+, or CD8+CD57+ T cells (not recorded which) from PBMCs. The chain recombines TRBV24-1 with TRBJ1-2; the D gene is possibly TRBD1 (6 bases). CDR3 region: CATSDLQGSGGYTF. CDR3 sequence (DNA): TGTGCCACCAGTGATTTGCAGGGGTCCGGGGGCTACACCTTC.